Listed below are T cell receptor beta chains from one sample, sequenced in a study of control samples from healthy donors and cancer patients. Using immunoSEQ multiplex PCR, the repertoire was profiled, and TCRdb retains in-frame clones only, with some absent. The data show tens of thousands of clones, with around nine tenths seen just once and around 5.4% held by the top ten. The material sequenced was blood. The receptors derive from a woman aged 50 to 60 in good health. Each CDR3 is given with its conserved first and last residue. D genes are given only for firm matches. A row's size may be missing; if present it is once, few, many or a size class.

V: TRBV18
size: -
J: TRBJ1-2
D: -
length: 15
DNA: TGTGCCAGCTCAGAAATTTTACAGGGCGAGGATGGCTACACCTTC
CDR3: CASSEILQGEDGYTF

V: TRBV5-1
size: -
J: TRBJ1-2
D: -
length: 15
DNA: TGCGCCAGCAGCTTGGATATGACAGCGATATATGGCTACACCTTC
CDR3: CASSLDMTAIYGYTF

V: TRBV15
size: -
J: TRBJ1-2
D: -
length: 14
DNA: TGTGCCACCAGCAGAGGGGGATATGGGTATGGCTACACCTTC
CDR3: CATSRGGYGYGYTF

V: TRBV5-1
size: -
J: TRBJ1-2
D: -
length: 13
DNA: TGCGCCAGCAGCAAGACTTCAACCGGGACACCGAACTTC
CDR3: CASSKTSTGTPNF

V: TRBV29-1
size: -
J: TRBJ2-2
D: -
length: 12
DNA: TGCAGCGTTGAAAGGGGGGTCGGGGAGCTGTTTTTT
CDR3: CSVERGVGELFF

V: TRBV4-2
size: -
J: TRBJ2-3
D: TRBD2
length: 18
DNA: TGTGCCAGCAGCCATGAACCTAGCGGGGGGGGATGGACAGATACGCAGTATTTT
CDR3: CASSHEPSGGGWTDTQYF

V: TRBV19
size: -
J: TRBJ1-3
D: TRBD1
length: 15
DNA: TGTGCCAGTAGTATCCGGACAGGCTCTGGAAACACCATATATTTT
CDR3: CASSIRTGSGNTIYF

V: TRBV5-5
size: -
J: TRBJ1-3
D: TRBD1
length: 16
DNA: TGTGCCAGCAGTCAGGAGGGGAGGGGGCCTGGAAACACCATATATTTT
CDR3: CASSQEGRGPGNTIYF

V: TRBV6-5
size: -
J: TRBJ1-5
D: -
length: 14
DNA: TGTGCCAGCAGGAGAGGACAGAGCAATCAGCCCCAGCATTTT
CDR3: CASRRGQSNQPQHF

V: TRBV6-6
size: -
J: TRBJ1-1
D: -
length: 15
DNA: TGTGCCAGCAGTCTCCTACAGGGACCGGACACTGAAGCTTTCTTT
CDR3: CASSLLQGPDTEAFF

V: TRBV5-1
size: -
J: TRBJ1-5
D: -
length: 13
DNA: TGCGCCAGCAGCTTGGACCCCTATCAGCCCCAGCATTTT
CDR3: CASSLDPYQPQHF

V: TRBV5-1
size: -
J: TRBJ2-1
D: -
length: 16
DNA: TGCGCCAGCAGCTTGGAGGGGTATACAGCCTACAATGAGCAGTTCTTC
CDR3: CASSLEGYTAYNEQFF

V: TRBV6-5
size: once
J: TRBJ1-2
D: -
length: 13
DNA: TGTGCCAGCATCCTTCAAGGAGTCTATGGCTACACCTTC
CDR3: CASILQGVYGYTF

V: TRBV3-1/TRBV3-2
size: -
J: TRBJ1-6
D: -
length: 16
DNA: TGTGCCAGCAGCCTAGAAATCAGCTCCTATAATTCACCCCTCCACTTT
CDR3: CASSLEISSYNSPLHF

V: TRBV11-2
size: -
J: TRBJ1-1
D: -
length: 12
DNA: TGTGCCAGCAGCTCGACCAACACTGAAGCTTTCTTT
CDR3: CASSSTNTEAFF

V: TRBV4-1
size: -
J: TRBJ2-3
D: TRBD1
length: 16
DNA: TGCGCCAGCAGTAGAGACTGGACAGGGGGCGCAGATACGCAGTATTTT
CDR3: CASSRDWTGGADTQYF

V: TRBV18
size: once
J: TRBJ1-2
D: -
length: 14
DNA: TGTGCCAGCTCACCACCCTCCGGGGTTGAAGGCTACACCTTC
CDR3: CASSPPSGVEGYTF

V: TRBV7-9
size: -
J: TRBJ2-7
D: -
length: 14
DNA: TGTGCCAGCAGCCCCCAGAGGACAGCCTACGAGCAGTACTTC
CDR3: CASSPQRTAYEQYF

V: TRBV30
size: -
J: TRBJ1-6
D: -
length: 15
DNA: TGTGCCTGGAGTGGGGCACGGGGAAATAATTCACCCCTCCACTTT
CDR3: CAWSGARGNNSPLHF

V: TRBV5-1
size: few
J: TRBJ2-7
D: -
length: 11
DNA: TGCGCCAGCAAACAGGAGTCCGAGCAGTACTTC
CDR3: CASKQESEQYF

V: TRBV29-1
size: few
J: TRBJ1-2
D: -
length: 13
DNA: TGCAGCGTTGAAAGCTCAGGGGAGAATGGCTACACCTTC
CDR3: CSVESSGENGYTF

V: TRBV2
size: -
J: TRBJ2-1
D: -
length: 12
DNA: TGTGCCAGCATTTCGACAGACCCGGAGCAGTTCTTC
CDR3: CASISTDPEQFF

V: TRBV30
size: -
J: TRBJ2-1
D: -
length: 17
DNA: TGTGCCTGGAGTCTTCCCCTTATTGGCCAACATGTCAATGAGCAGTTCTTC
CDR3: CAWSLPLIGQHVNEQFF

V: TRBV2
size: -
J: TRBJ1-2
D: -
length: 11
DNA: TGTGCCACCCTGATGGCCTATGGCTACACCTTC
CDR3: CATLMAYGYTF

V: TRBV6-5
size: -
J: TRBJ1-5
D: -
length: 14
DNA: TGTGCCAGCAGTTACTCTAGAGGCAATCAGCCCCAGCATTTT
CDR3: CASSYSRGNQPQHF

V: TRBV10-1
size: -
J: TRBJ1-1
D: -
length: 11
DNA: TGCGCCAGCAGTGAGGGGGGTGAAGCTTTCTTT
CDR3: CASSEGGEAFF

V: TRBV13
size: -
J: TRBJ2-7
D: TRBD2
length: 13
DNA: TGTGCCAGCAGCTTGAGGAGCGGGGTCGAGCAGTACTTC
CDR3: CASSLRSGVEQYF

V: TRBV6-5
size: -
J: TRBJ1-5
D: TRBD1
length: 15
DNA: TGTGCCAGCAGGGAGACAGGGGCCCTCAGGGAGCCCCAGCATTTT
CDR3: CASRETGALREPQHF

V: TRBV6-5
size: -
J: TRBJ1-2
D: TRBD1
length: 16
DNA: TGTGCCAGCAGTTACTCGAGGACAGGGGTGTCCTATGGCTACACCTTC
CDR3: CASSYSRTGVSYGYTF

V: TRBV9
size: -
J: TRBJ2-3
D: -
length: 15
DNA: TGTGCCAGCAGGGGGGGGACAGGAGGCCCAGATACGCAGTATTTT
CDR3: CASRGGTGGPDTQYF

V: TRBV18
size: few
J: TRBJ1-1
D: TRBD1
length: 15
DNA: TGTGCCAGCTCACGAGAGGGGACAGGTCAGACTGAAGCTTTCTTT
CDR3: CASSREGTGQTEAFF

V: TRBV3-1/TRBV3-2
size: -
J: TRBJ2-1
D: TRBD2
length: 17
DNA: TGTGCCAGCAGCCAAAGCGCTAGCGGGCGAAACTACAATGAGCAGTTCTTC
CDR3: CASSQSASGRNYNEQFF

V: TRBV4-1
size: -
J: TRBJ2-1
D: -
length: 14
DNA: TGCGCCAGCAGCCAAGTCCATATCGCCAATGAGCAGTTCTTC
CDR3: CASSQVHIANEQFF

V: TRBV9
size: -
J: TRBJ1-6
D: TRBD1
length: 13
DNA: TGTGCCAGCAGCGAGGACAGGGAGTCACCCCTCCACTTT
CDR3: CASSEDRESPLHF

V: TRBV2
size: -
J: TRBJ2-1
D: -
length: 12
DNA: TGTGCCAGCAGACAGGAATACAATGAGCAGTTCTTC
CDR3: CASRQEYNEQFF

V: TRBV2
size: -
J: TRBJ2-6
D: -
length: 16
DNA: TGTGCCAGCAGTCTTACAGGAACCCCTGGGGCCAACGTCCTGACTTTC
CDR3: CASSLTGTPGANVLTF

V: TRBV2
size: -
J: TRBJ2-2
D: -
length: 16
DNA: TGTGCCAGCAGCAAGATACAGGGTGAAGTGGTCGGGGAGCTGTTTTTT
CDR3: CASSKIQGEVVGELFF

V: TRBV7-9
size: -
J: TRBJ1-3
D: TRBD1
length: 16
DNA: TGTGCCAGCAGCTCAACAGGGGGTCGGTCCGGAAACACCATATATTTT
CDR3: CASSSTGGRSGNTIYF

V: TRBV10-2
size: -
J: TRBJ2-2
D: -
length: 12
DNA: TGCGCCAGCGTCTTGGAATCCGGGGAGCTGTTTTTT
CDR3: CASVLESGELFF

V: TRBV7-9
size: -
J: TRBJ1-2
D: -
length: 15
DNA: TGTGCCAGCAGCGTACTTCTTCAGGGGTCGAGTGGCTACACCTTC
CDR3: CASSVLLQGSSGYTF

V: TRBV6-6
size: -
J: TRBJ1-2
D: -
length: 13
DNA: TGTGCCAGCAGCCTAGATGGCAACTATGGCTACACCTTC
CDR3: CASSLDGNYGYTF

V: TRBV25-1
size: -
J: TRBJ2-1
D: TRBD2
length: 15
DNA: TGTGCCAGCAGTGAATCTGAGCGGGGGGCCTCTAATTTGTTCTTC
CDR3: CASSESERGASNLFF

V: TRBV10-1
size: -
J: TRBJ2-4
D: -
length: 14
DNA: TGCGCCAGCAGTGCCGGGGGGCATGGCGGCATTCAGTACTTC
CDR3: CASSAGGHGGIQYF

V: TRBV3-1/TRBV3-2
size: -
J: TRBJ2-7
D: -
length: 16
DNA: TGTGCCAGCAGCCAAGATCAAAAAGGAAGGGGCTACGAGCAGTACTTC
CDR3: CASSQDQKGRGYEQYF

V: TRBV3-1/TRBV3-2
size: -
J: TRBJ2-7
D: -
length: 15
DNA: TGTGCCAGCAGCCAAGGATCAGGAAGCTCCTACGAGCAGTACTTC
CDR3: CASSQGSGSSYEQYF

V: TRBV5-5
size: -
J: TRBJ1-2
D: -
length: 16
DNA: TGTGCCAGCAGCTTAACAGTGGCACCCCTGAACTATGGCTACACCTTC
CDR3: CASSLTVAPLNYGYTF

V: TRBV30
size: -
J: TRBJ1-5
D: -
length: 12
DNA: TGTGCCTGGAGTGTCGAAGATCAGCCCCAGCATTTT
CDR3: CAWSVEDQPQHF

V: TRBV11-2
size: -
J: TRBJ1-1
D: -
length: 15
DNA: TGTGCCAGCAGCTTAGCTCTGACTGTGAACACTGAAGCTTTCTTT
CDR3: CASSLALTVNTEAFF

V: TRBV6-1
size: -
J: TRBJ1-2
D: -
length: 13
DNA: TGTGCCAGCAGTGAACAGTTGTACTATGGCTACACCTTC
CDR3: CASSEQLYYGYTF

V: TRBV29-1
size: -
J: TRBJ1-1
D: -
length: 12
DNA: TGCAGCGTTCTAGTCCAACGGGGGCTAGCTTTCTTT
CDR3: CSVLVQRGLAFF

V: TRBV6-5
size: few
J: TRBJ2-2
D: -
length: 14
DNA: TGTGCCAGCAGTTACTCGGGGGTCACCGGGGAGCTGTTTTTT
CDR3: CASSYSGVTGELFF